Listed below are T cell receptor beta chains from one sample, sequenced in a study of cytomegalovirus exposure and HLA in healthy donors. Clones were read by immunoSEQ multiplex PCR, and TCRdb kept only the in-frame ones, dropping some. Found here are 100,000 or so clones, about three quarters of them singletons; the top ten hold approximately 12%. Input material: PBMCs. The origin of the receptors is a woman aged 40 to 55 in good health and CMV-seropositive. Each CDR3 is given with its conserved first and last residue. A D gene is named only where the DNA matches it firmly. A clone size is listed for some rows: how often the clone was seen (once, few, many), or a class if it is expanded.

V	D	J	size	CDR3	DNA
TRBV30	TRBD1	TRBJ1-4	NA	CAWNSRTGRAEKLFF	TGTGCCTGGAATTCCCGGACAGGACGAGCTGAAAAACTGTTTTTT
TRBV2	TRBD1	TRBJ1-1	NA	CASRRQGLNTEAFF	TGTGCCAGCAGACGACAGGGATTGAACACTGAAGCTTTCTTT
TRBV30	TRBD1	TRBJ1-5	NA	CAWTGDSNQPQHF	TGTGCCTGGACGGGGGACAGTAATCAGCCCCAGCATTTT
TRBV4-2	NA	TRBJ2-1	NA	CASSQDRRGFSYNEQFF	TGTGCCAGCAGCCAAGATCGGCGCGGCTTCTCCTACAATGAGCAGTTCTTC
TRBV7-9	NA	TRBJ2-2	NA	CASSLDLAGELFF	TGTGCCAGCAGCTTAGACTTAGCCGGGGAGCTGTTTTTT
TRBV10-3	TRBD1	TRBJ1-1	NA	CAIRALTGAAEAFF	TGTGCCATCAGAGCCCTAACAGGGGCCGCTGAAGCTTTCTTT
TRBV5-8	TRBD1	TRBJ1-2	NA	CASSLGQGGYGYTF	TGTGCCAGCAGCTTGGGACAGGGTGGCTATGGCTACACCTTC
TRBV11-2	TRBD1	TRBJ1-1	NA	CASSTRPGQGTEAFF	TGTGCCAGCAGCACCCGACCGGGACAGGGGACTGAAGCTTTCTTT
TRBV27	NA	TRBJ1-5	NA	CASSLRGPNQPQHF	TGTGCCAGCAGTTTGCGGGGCCCCAATCAGCCCCAGCATTTT
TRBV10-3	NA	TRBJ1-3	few	CAIGTQDRIYF	TGTGCCATAGGGACTCAGGACCGTATATATTTT
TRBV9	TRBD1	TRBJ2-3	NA	CASSPQDRGADTQYF	TGTGCCAGCAGCCCACAGGACAGGGGCGCAGATACGCAGTATTTT
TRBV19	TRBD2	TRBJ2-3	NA	CASSLSGGLLTDTQYF	TGTGCCAGTAGTTTAAGCGGGGGCTTGTTGACAGATACGCAGTATTTT
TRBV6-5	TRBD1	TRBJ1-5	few	CASSLQGANQPQHF	TGTGCCAGCTCCTTACAGGGGGCAAATCAGCCCCAGCATTTT
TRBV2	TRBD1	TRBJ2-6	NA	CASRTGYSGANVLTF	TGTGCCAGCCGGACAGGATACTCTGGGGCCAACGTCCTGACTTTC
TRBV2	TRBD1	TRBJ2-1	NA	CAIGQGPYNEQFF	TGTGCCATCGGACAGGGACCATACAATGAGCAGTTCTTC
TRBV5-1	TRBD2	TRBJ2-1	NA	CASSATSGAYNEQFF	TGCGCCAGCAGCGCAACTAGCGGGGCCTACAATGAGCAGTTCTTC
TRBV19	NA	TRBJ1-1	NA	CASSMAGRTATEAFF	TGTGCCAGTAGTATGGCGGGGAGGACGGCCACTGAAGCTTTCTTT
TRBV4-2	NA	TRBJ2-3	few	CASSRGQRFIRGTDTQYF	TGTGCCAGCAGCCGGGGGCAGAGGTTCATTAGAGGGACAGATACGCAGTATTTT
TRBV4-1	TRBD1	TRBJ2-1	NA	CASGRQGIDEQFF	TGCGCCAGCGGCAGACAGGGGATCGATGAGCAGTTCTTC
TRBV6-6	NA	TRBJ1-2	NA	CASSFQGGYGYTF	TGTGCCAGCAGTTTTCAGGGCGGCTATGGCTACACCTTC
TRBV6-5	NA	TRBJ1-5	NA	CASSRGREGQPQHF	TGTGCCAGCAGTCGAGGCCGTGAGGGTCAGCCCCAGCATTTT
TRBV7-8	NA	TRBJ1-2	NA	CASSLGGVGALAYGYTF	TGTGCCAGCAGCTTAGGTGGTGTGGGGGCGCTGGCCTATGGCTACACCTTC
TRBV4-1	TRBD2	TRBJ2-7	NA	CASSHQLAGGNEQYF	TGCGCCAGCAGCCATCAACTAGCGGGGGGCAACGAGCAGTACTTC
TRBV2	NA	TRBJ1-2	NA	CASSKGIGYTF	TGTGCCAGCAGTAAGGGGATTGGCTACACCTTC
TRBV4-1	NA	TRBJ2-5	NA	CASSQGSPGRGETQYF	TGCGCCAGCAGCCAAGGATCTCCAGGGCGGGGAGAGACCCAGTACTTC
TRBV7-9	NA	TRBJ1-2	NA	CASSLDGRSYTF	TGTGCCAGCAGCTTAGACGGGAGGAGCTACACCTTC
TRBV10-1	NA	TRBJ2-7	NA	CASSDWQGGDEQYF	TGCGCCAGCAGTGATTGGCAGGGAGGTGACGAGCAGTACTTC
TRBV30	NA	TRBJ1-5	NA	CAWTGQHDQPQHF	TGTGCCTGGACCGGACAGCATGATCAGCCCCAGCATTTT
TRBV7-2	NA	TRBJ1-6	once	CASSLAGPNNSPLHF	TGTGCCAGCAGCTTAGCGGGGCCGAATAATTCACCCCTCCACTTT
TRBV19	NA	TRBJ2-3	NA	CASSIGGDTDTQYF	TGTGCCAGTAGTATCGGCGGAGACACAGATACGCAGTATTTT
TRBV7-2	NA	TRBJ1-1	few	CASSPTLASEAFF	TGTGCCAGCAGCCCTACACTCGCTAGTGAAGCTTTCTTT
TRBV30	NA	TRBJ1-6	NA	CAWIDSHNSPLHF	TGTGCCTGGATCGACAGCCACAATTCACCCCTCCACTTT
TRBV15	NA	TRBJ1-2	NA	CATSDRDNYGYTF	TGTGCCACCAGCGACAGAGATAACTATGGCTACACCTTC
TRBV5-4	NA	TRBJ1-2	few	CASSLGQPTYGYTF	TGTGCCAGCAGCCTAGGACAACCGACCTATGGCTACACCTTC
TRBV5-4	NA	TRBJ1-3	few	CASSLKGVISGNTIYF	TGTGCCAGCAGCTTAAAGGGGGTGATCTCTGGAAACACCATATATTTT
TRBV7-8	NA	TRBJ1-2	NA	CASSLTDRSYGYTF	TGTGCCAGCAGCCTTACCGACCGGAGCTATGGCTACACCTTC
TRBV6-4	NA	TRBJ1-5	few	CASGQEGNQPQHF	TGTGCCAGCGGCCAGGAGGGGAATCAGCCCCAGCATTTT
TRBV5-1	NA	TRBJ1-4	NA	CASSDTHEKLFF	TGCGCCAGCAGCGACACCCATGAAAAACTGTTTTTT
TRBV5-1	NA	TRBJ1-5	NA	CASSLVPVGRGDQPQHF	TGCGCCAGCAGCTTGGTACCTGTGGGGAGGGGGGATCAGCCCCAGCATTTT
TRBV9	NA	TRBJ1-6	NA	CASGLPGSPLHF	TGTGCCAGCGGCTTGCCGGGTTCACCCCTCCACTTT
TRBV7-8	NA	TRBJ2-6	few	CASSLVIGAGANVLTF	TGTGCCAGCAGCTTAGTTATCGGGGCTGGGGCCAACGTCCTGACTTTC
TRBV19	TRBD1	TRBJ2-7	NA	CASSMDRAYEQYF	TGTGCCAGTAGTATGGACAGGGCCTACGAGCAGTACTTC
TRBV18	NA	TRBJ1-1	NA	CASSPLATFNTEAFF	TGTGCCAGCTCTCCCCTCGCCACATTCAACACTGAAGCTTTCTTT
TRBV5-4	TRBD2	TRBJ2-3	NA	CASSLAGGRRTDTQYF	TGTGCCAGCAGCTTGGCGGGGGGGCGACGCACAGATACGCAGTATTTT
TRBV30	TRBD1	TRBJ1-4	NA	CAWSVLGQLVPFF	TGTGCCTGGAGTGTACTGGGACAGTTAGTCCCTTTTTTT
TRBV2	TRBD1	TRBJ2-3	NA	CASRGQLTSTDTQYF	TGTGCCAGCAGGGGACAGCTAACTAGCACAGATACGCAGTATTTT
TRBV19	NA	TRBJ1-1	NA	CASSIAQGPVNTEAFF	TGTGCCAGTAGTATAGCCCAGGGCCCTGTGAACACTGAAGCTTTCTTT
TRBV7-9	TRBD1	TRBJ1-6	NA	CASSSPRDRGPLIASPLHF	TGTGCCAGCAGCTCTCCCCGGGACAGGGGACCTCTCATAGCATCACCCCTCCACTTT
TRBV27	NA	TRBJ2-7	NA	CASSLTPPGSDEQYF	TGTGCCAGCAGTTTAACCCCTCCAGGTAGCGACGAGCAGTACTTC
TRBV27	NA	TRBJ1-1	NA	CASSFPGRGDEAFF	TGTGCCAGCAGTTTTCCCGGCAGGGGCGATGAAGCTTTCTTT
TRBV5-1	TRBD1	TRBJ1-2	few	CASSLADGTATYGYTF	TGCGCCAGCAGCTTGGCCGACGGGACAGCTACCTATGGCTACACCTTC
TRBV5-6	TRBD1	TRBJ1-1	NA	CASSSWWGQEGTEAFF	TGTGCCAGCAGCTCCTGGTGGGGACAGGAGGGGACTGAAGCTTTCTTT
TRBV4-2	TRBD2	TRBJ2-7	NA	CASSPEVGGGSYEQYF	TGTGCCAGCAGCCCGGAAGTCGGGGGGGGCTCATACGAGCAGTACTTC
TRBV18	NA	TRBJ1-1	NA	CASSPTSMNTEAFF	TGTGCCAGCTCACCCACCAGTATGAACACTGAAGCTTTCTTT
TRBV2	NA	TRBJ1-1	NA	CASSEDGQTNEAFF	TGTGCCAGCAGTGAAGATGGGCAGACGAATGAAGCTTTCTTT
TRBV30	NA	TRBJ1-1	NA	CAWSVKIAQNTEAFF	TGTGCCTGGAGTGTGAAAATAGCTCAGAACACTGAAGCTTTCTTT
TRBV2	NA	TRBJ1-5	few	CASNRIPKNQPQHF	TGTGCCAGCAATAGAATCCCCAAAAATCAGCCCCAGCATTTT
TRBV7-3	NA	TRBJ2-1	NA	CASSFDYYNEQFF	TGTGCCAGCAGCTTCGACTACTACAATGAGCAGTTCTTC
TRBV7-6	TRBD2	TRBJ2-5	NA	CASSRRGGYQETQYF	TGTGCCAGCAGCCGCCGGGGGGGGTACCAAGAGACCCAGTACTTC
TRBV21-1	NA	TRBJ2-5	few	CATSTGNQETQYF	TGTGCCACTTCGACAGGGAACCAAGAGACCCAGTACTTC